This entry lists 13 T cell receptor beta chains sequenced from one sample in a study of CD8 T cell repertoires and HIV-1 epitope variants. This table comes from immunoSEQ multiplex PCR, and its TCRdb copy is limited to in-frame clones, with some not included. The table has over 1,500 clones, around 70% seen once. These receptors' antigens are unknown. The sample consisted of cultured CD8+ T cells derived from PBMCs. The receptors come from a male donor with HIV.

The chain uses TRBV19 and TRBJ1-2, with 8 bases fitting TRBD1. J lost 4 bases, V lost 6 bases, and 13 bases had no gene match. Germline CDR1 is LNHDA and CDR2 is SQIVND (reference sequence). The CDR3 spans 16 residues. CDR3 amino acids: CASSEDRDGTGYGYTF. Here the CDR3 DNA reads TGTGCCAGTAGCGAGGACAGGGATGGGACTGGCTATGGCTACACCTTC.

V is TRBV19 and J is TRBJ1-2; a weak D match, TRBD1 (6 bases). V was clipped by 7 bases and J by 2 bases, with 14 bases between them. This CDR3 is 14 amino acids long. Germline CDR1 and CDR2: LNHDA and SQIVND (reference sequence). CDR3 sequence (DNA): TGTGCCAGTAACATGTGGGGGCAGAACTATGGCTACACCTTC. Translated, it gives CASNMWGQNYGYTF.

This clone occurred once. The chain is built from TRBV27 and TRBJ2-1, with 11 bases lining up with TRBD2. Germline loops: CDR1 MNHEY, CDR2 SMNVEV (reference sequence). Trimming removed 5 bases from V and 2 bases from J; junction bases left unmatched: 5. The CDR3 length is 16 residues. The CDR3 region is CASSSTSGSPYNEQFF. CDR3 in DNA: TGTGCCAGCAGTAGCACTAGCGGGAGTCCCTACAATGAGCAGTTCTTC.

The genes are TRBV10-3 and TRBJ2-7; 8 nucleotides align to TRBD1. With 10 bases clipped from V and 0 bases from J, the junction kept 2 bases outside the gene matches. The germline gives CDR1 ENHRY, CDR2 SYGVKD. This CDR3 spans 12 amino acids. The chain's CDR3 is CATGTGSYEQYF. CDR3 DNA sequence: TGTGCCACCGGGACAGGCTCCTACGAGCAGTACTTC.

J is TRBJ2-5 and V is TRBV7-3, with TRBD1 as a possible D gene (6 bases). V lost 4 bases and J lost 4, with 16 bases in between. The CDR3 sequence is 15 residues long. Germline assignment: CDR1 SGHTA and CDR2 FQGTGA. CDR3 nucleotide sequence: TGTGCCAGCAGCTCTCAGGGGAGTGTGGGAGAGACCCAGTACTTC. Translating gives CASSSQGSVGETQYF.

The rearrangement joins TRBV28 to TRBJ1-1, with TRBD1 matching 10 bases. Germline CDR1 MDHEN, CDR2 SYDVKM. Germline trimming cut 5 bases from V and 3 bases from J; bases unmatched to any gene: 6. The CDR3 loop spans 15 amino acids. For the CDR3, the DNA is TGTGCCAGCAGTCCGATAGGACAGGGGGACACTGAAGCTTTCTTT. Translating gives CASSPIGQGDTEAFF.

This rearrangement joins TRBV5-6 to TRBJ1-1, with D possibly matching TRBD1 (5 bases). The CDR3 spans 14 residues. From germline, CDR1 is SGHDT and CDR2 YYEEEE. V gave up 2 bases and J gave up 5 bases, with 13 bases separating them. CDR3: CASSFPTGETEAFF. Written as DNA, the CDR3 is TGTGCCAGCAGCTTCCCCACGGGGGAGACTGAAGCTTTCTTT.

V and J are TRBV6-5 and TRBJ2-1; D uncertain. CDR1 and CDR2 from the germline V gene are MNHEY and SVGAGI. V lost 9 bases to trimming and J lost 3 bases, with 9 bases between them. CDR3 length equals 12 residues. The CDR3 DNA follows: TGTGCCAGTGAAAATGACTACAATGAGCAGTTCTTC. Amino acids: CASENDYNEQFF.

The J gene is TRBJ1-6, the V gene TRBV15, with 7 bases lining up with TRBD1. Germline values: CDR1 LNHNV, CDR2 YYDKDF (reference sequence). The CDR3 length is 14 residues. V gave up 9 bases and J gave up 6 bases; unmatched junction bases: 8. CDR3 DNA: TGTGCCACTAAAAGCCAGGGGGGTAATTCACCCCTCCACTTT. This codes for CATKSQGGNSPLHF.

The chain has TRBV7-6 and TRBJ2-7; possible D gene TRBD2, 6 bases. Germline V gene lookup returns CDR1 SGHVS and CDR2 FNYEAQ. The CDR3 consists of 12 residues. Trimming took off 2 bases at V and 6 bases at J, with 8 bases between the two ends. The CDR3: CASSLRAGEQYF. CDR3 sequence (DNA): TGTGCCAGCAGCTTACGAGCGGGCGAGCAGTACTTC. Complete variable domain (other parts from reference TRBV7-6 and TRBJ2-7): GAGVSQSPRYKVTKRGQDVALRCDPISGHVSLYWYRQALGQGPEFLTYFNYEAQQDKSGLPNDRFSAERPEGSISTLTIQRTEQRDSAMYRCASSLRAGEQYFGPGTRLTVT.

The CDR3 DNA reads as TGTGCCAGCAGCGTAGCTGGGACAGGGGGAGAAAAACTGTTTTTT. Its protein is CASSVAGTGGEKLFF. V and J are TRBV9 and TRBJ1-4; 11 bases align to TRBD1. The CDR3 sequence is 15 residues long. The germline CDR1 and CDR2 sequences are SGDLS and YYNGEE. Germline trimming cut 0 bases from V and 8 bases from J; bases unmatched to any gene: 3.

This chain joins TRBV29-1 and TRBJ1-2; the D gene is possibly TRBD1 (6 bases). Per germline, CDR1 SQVTM and CDR2 ANQGSEA. The V end lost 0 bases, the J end lost 6 bases, and 14 bases lay between the germline ends. The CDR3 runs 14 residues. The CDR3 bases are TGCAGCGTTGAAGATATGGGGGGCGTGGATGGCTACACCTTC. Translated: CSVEDMGGVDGYTF.

For the CDR3, the DNA is TGTGCCAGCAGTGATATCGGACAGGGGGCTTCTGGAAACACCATATATTTT. It translates to CASSDIGQGASGNTIYF. The rearrangement uses TRBV2 and TRBJ1-3; the match to TRBD1 covers 11 bases. Per germline, CDR1 SNHLY and CDR2 FYNNEI. V shed 3 bases, J shed 1 base, and the junction held 5 bases outside the gene matches. The CDR3 loop spans 17 amino acids.